The 4 T cell receptor beta chains below come from one sample, sequenced in a study of OX40 agonist ivuxolimab in advanced cancers. Only in-frame clones appear in the TCRdb table, and some are missing; sequencing was by immunoSEQ multiplex PCR. The profile shows over 70,000 clones, approximately 78% of them singletons. This sample comprised CD4+ or CD8+ T cells sorted from blood, obtained in a trial of the OX40 agonist ivuxolimab. The source is an adult with an advanced solid tumor such as melanoma, head and neck, liver or kidney cancer.

The genes are TRBV29-1 and TRBJ1-2; D is uncertain. The CDR3 length is 12 residues. With 4 bases removed from V and 3 bases from J, the gap between germline ends came to 9 bases. Germline loops: CDR1 SQVTM, CDR2 ANQGSEA. The CDR3, as DNA: TGCAGCGTTGGTGACACAGACTATGGCTACACCTTC. The encoded protein is CSVGDTDYGYTF.

This clone was seen only once. CDR3 sequence: CASSLQFPPGGPDEQYF. The CDR3 DNA reads as TGTGCCAGCAGCCTCCAATTTCCTCCAGGGGGTCCTGACGAGCAGTACTTC. The chain joins TRBV7-7 to TRBJ2-7, with 7 positions matching TRBD1. This CDR3 is 17 amino acids long. J lost 5 bases, V lost 5 bases, and 18 bases had no gene match. CDR1 is SSHAT and CDR2 is FNYEAQ in the germline V gene (reference sequence).

The genes are TRBV19 and TRBJ1-5; weak D call: TRBD1 (5 bases). This CDR3 contains 15 residues. Germline V CDR1 and CDR2: LNHDA, SQIVND (reference sequence). V was cut by 2 bases and J by 6 bases, with 14 bases left in between. This chain's CDR3 is CASSISRQGGQPQHF. The CDR3 bases are TGTGCCAGTAGTATAAGTCGGCAGGGAGGTCAGCCCCAGCATTTT.

This clone came up a few times. J is TRBJ2-2 and V is TRBV7-2; no clear D. CDR1 is SGHTA and CDR2 is FQGNSA in the germline V gene. CDR3 size: 12 residues. The V end lost 0 bases, the J end lost 6 bases, and 2 bases lay between the germline ends. The CDR3 loop reads CASSLASGELFF. In DNA form, the CDR3 reads TGTGCCAGCAGCTTAGCCTCCGGGGAGCTGTTTTTT.